Shown below are 27 T cell receptor beta chains from a single sample sequenced in a study of regulatory T cells in long-lasting Graves disease. Relying on iRepertoire HTBI primers and Arm-PCR of CDR3 regions, the team built TCR beta libraries. One entry per CDR3 protein results from TCRdb running MiXCR on the multiplex PCR reads. The sample includes approximately 690,000 distinct CDR3 sequences, about 32% seen only once; the top ten take under 55%. The time point: persistent/refractory GD, antithyroid drugs over 5 years with positive TRAb. RNA from PBMCs was the source of the TCR library. The sample in question was peripheral blood mononuclear cells (PBMCs), obtained when the disease was refractory, from a patient treated with antithyroid drugs. The receptors come from a female donor with Graves disease.

This clonotype appeared a few times. V gene TRBV20-1 combines with J gene TRBJ1-1, with TRBD1 matching over 7 bases. Germline trimming cut 3 bases from V and 3 bases from J; bases unmatched to any gene: 7. The CDR3 runs to 14 residues. Germline-derived CDR1 and CDR2 are DFQATT and SNEGSKA (reference sequence). The CDR3 spells CSASLDRADTEAFF. DNA of the CDR3: TGCAGTGCTAGTCTCGACAGGGCGGACACTGAAGCTTTCTTT.

The V and J genes are TRBV20-1 and TRBJ2-5, with TRBD2 matching over 11 bases. The trim removed 0 bases at V and 5 bases at J, leaving 8 bases unmatched. The CDR3 spans 16 residues. Germline CDR1 is DFQATT and CDR2 is SNEGSKA (reference sequence). The CDR3 sequence: CSARDGTSGRGETQYF. As DNA, the CDR3 is TGCAGTGCTAGAGATGGTACTAGCGGGAGAGGGGAGACCCAGTACTTC.

This clonotype came up a few times. The J gene is TRBJ1-5, the V gene TRBV20-1; tentatively, D is TRBD1 (5 bases). CDR1 is DFQATT, CDR2 SNEGSKA, per germline (reference sequence). The CDR3 has 14 residues. The V gene lost 6 bases and the J gene lost 4 bases, with 16 bases spanning the gap. Here the CDR3 DNA reads TGCAGTGCCCCGCCCCAGGGTAGGAATCAGCCCCAGCATTTT. Amino acids: CSAPPQGRNQPQHF.

The chain combines TRBV15 with TRBJ1-1; a possible D gene is TRBD1 (5 bases). CDR3 length equals 15 residues. Germline assignment: CDR1 LNHNV and CDR2 YYDKDF (reference sequence). Trimming shortened V by 1 base and J by 3 bases, and 12 bases separated the two germline ends. The CDR3 sequence: CATSRAGTGDTEAFF. In nucleotides, the CDR3 is TGTGCCACCAGCAGAGCCGGGACGGGAGACACTGAAGCTTTCTTT.

The chain couples TRBV7-9 to TRBJ2-7; TRBD2 aligns across 9 bases. The germline gives CDR1 SEHNR, CDR2 FQNEAQ (reference sequence). With V trimmed by 1 base and J by 1 base, 5 bases remained unmatched. The length of the CDR3 is 16 residues. The CDR3 DNA sequence: TGTGCCAGCAGCTTAGTAGTGACTAGCGGATCCTACGAGCAGTACTTC. It encodes CASSLVVTSGSYEQYF.

J is TRBJ2-7 and V is TRBV6-2 or TRBV6-3; 7 bases are a match to TRBD1. This CDR3 has 13 amino acids. The V gene end was trimmed by 6 bases and the J gene end by 2 bases; junction bases not matched to a gene: 4. From germline, CDR1 is MNHEY and CDR2 SVGEGT. DNA for the CDR3: TGTGCCAGCAGACCCGGACAGGCCTACGAGCAGTACTTC. Its protein product is CASRPGQAYEQYF.

This clonotype was found many times. The chain joins TRBV6-5 to TRBJ1-2; D remains unclear. Germline loops: CDR1 MNHEY, CDR2 SVGAGI. The CDR3 is 13 amino acids. V lost 3 bases and J lost 0, with 5 bases in between. In DNA form, the CDR3 reads TGTGCCAGCAGTTATGTTCCTAACTATGGCTACACCTTC. It yields the protein CASSYVPNYGYTF.

The chain is built from TRBV9 and TRBJ2-7, with 9 bases matching TRBD2. V was pared by 0 bases and J by 7 bases, with 8 bases of the junction left unmatched. The length of the CDR3 is 15 residues. The germline gives CDR1 SGDLS, CDR2 YYNGEE. In DNA form, the CDR3 reads TGTGCCAGCAGCGTAGGGATAGCGGGAGATGGGGAGCAGTACTTC. Protein product: CASSVGIAGDGEQYF.

The table lists this clonotype with a few counts. This chain connects TRBV20-1 to TRBJ2-5; TRBD1 aligns across 10 bases. The CDR3 extends over 14 amino acids. Germline V gives CDR1 DFQATT, CDR2 SNEGSKA (reference sequence). With V trimmed by 5 bases and J by 5 bases, 8 bases remained unmatched. For the CDR3, the DNA is TGCAGTGCTCCACGACAGGGGGCGCGGGAGACCCAGTACTTC. Translation: CSAPRQGARETQYF.

This clonotype was counted between two and nine times. The chain has TRBV25-1 and TRBJ2-5; tentatively, D is TRBD1 or TRBD2 (6 bases each). The ends were cut back, 4 bases at V and 2 bases at J, with 14 bases in the middle. The CDR3 totals 15 residues. The germline gives CDR1 MGHDK, CDR2 SYGVNS. This CDR3 is CASSAATGRQETQYF. The CDR3 DNA follows: TGTGCCAGCAGTGCAGCTACAGGGAGGCAAGAGACCCAGTACTTC.

This clonotype was picked up a small number of times. The rearrangement uses TRBV29-1 and TRBJ1-4; TRBD1 agrees at 9 bases. The CDR3 contains 14 residues. The germline gives CDR1 SQVTM, CDR2 ANQGSEA. The V gene end was trimmed by 4 bases and the J gene end by 6 bases; junction bases not matched to a gene: 6. The CDR3 reads CSVGTGGEYEKLFF. The CDR3 coding sequence is TGCAGCGTTGGAACAGGGGGCGAATATGAAAAACTGTTTTTT.

The chain employs TRBV7-2 and TRBJ1-1, with TRBD1 identical over 9 bases. The CDR3 contains 15 residues. Per germline, CDR1 SGHTA and CDR2 FQGNSA. Unmatched junction bases numbered 8, after V lost 5 bases and J lost 4 bases. CDR3 sequence reads: CASSPRTGEGTEAFF. In DNA form, the CDR3 reads TGTGCCAGCAGCCCCCGGACAGGGGAAGGCACTGAAGCTTTCTTT.

This clonotype has a count of ten or more. DNA for the CDR3: TGTGCCAGCAGCGCTGAGGCGGGAGGGCGTCAGGAGCAGTACTTC. Residues: CASSAEAGGRQEQYF. This chain joins TRBV9 and TRBJ2-7; 9 nucleotides agree with TRBD2. Unmatched junction bases numbered 11, after V lost 3 bases and J lost 7 bases. This CDR3 is 15 amino acids long. Germline CDR1 SGDLS, CDR2 YYNGEE. Full variable domain (rest looked up from reference TRBV9 and TRBJ2-7): DSGVTQTPKHLITATGQRVTLRCSPRSGDLSVYWYQQSLDQGLQFLIQYYNGEERAKGNILERFSAQQFPDLHSELNLSSLELGDSALYFCASSAEAGGRQEQYFGPGTRLTVT.

This clonotype was picked up a small number of times. This rearrangement joins TRBV6-1 to TRBJ2-5; D possibly corresponds to TRBD1 (6 bases). Germline V CDR1 and CDR2: MNHNS, SASEGT. The CDR3 is 14 amino acids. V shed 4 bases and J shed 4 bases, with 13 bases lying between them. The CDR3 DNA sequence: TGTGCCAGCAGTGGTTCGCAGGGGTTAGAGACCCAGTACTTC. Protein sequence: CASSGSQGLETQYF.

This rearrangement joins TRBV19 to TRBJ2-5, with 7 bases aligning to TRBD1. This CDR3 spans 16 amino acids. Germline loops: CDR1 LNHDA, CDR2 SQIVND (reference sequence). The trim removed 1 base at V and 5 bases at J, leaving 10 bases unmatched. The CDR3 loop reads CASSIGGTAGKETQYF. The CDR3 DNA is TGTGCCAGTAGTATAGGGGGGACAGCCGGTAAGGAGACCCAGTACTTC.

This clonotype was recorded many times. CDR3 residues: CASSSFSNQPQHF. In nucleotides, the CDR3 is TGTGCCAGCAGCAGCTTTAGCAATCAGCCCCAGCATTTT. This chain joins TRBV6-2 or TRBV6-3 and TRBJ1-5; D not resolved. Germline CDR1 is MNHEY and CDR2 is SVGEGT. The CDR3 runs to 13 residues. Trimming stripped 6 bases from V and 0 bases from J, with 6 bases between.

The chain uses TRBV6-1 and TRBJ2-7; 14 bases fit TRBD2. This CDR3 region has 17 residues. In germline, CDR1 is MNHNS, CDR2 SASEGT. J was trimmed by 0 bases and V by 5 bases; bases with no gene match: 6. This CDR3 reads CASSSTGLAGASYEQYF. The CDR3 DNA reads TGTGCCAGCAGTAGCACGGGACTAGCGGGGGCCTCCTACGAGCAGTACTTC.

The rearrangement joins TRBV4-1 to TRBJ1-5; weak D call: TRBD1 (5 bases). Germline V gene lookup returns CDR1 MGHRA and CDR2 YSYEKL. This CDR3 is built from 15 residues. V was shortened by 1 base and J by 3 bases, with 10 bases between the two germline ends. The CDR3 nucleotides read TGCGCCAGCAGCCAAGTAGGGGACCTCAATCAGCCCCAGCATTTT. Its protein product is CASSQVGDLNQPQHF.

This clonotype was detected many times. The chain combines TRBV28 with TRBJ1-1, with TRBD1 matching 8 bases. The CDR3 contains 17 residues. Germline assignment: CDR1 MDHEN and CDR2 SYDVKM. J gave up 1 base and V 7 bases, and 14 bases lay outside the gene matches. The CDR3 region is CASTLHPPDRANTEAFF. In DNA, the CDR3 is TGTGCCAGCACCCTCCACCCCCCGGACAGGGCGAACACTGAAGCTTTCTTT.

Worth noting for this clonotype: At one of its ends the junction is not consistent with the germline gene, which may arise from a read error. The chain couples TRBV20-1 to TRBJ2-2; 8 bases fit TRBD2. Germline values: CDR1 DFQATT, CDR2 SNEGSKA (reference sequence). CDR3 size: 16 residues. The chain's CDR3 is CGAPPGRAIHGGELFF. The CDR3 region has the DNA TGCGGTGCCCCCCCCGGGAGGGCTATACACGGCGGGGAGCTGTTTTTT.

V and J are TRBV19 and TRBJ1-5; 7 positions match TRBD1. The CDR3 runs to 16 residues. The ends lost 6 bases at V and 5 bases at J; junction bases unmatched: 13. Germline V lookup: CDR1 LNHDA, CDR2 SQIVND (reference sequence). CDR3 sequence reads: CASRIGGQGDDQPQHF. The DNA for the CDR3 is TGTGCCAGTAGGATCGGCGGGCAGGGGGATGATCAGCCCCAGCATTTT.

The DNA for the CDR3 is TGCAGTGCTCGAACAGGGGGAAATGGCTACACCTTC. It yields the protein CSARTGGNGYTF. This chain joins TRBV20-1 and TRBJ1-2, with 8 nucleotides matching TRBD1. This CDR3 comprises 12 residues. With V trimmed by 5 bases and J by 6 bases, 5 bases remained unmatched. Germline CDR1 reads DFQATT; CDR2 reads SNEGSKA (reference sequence).

J is TRBJ2-5 and V is TRBV3-1; D is undetermined. CDR1 and CDR2 (germline): LGHDT, YNNKEL (reference sequence). This CDR3 comprises 16 residues. With 5 bases removed from V and 3 bases from J, the gap between germline ends came to 19 bases. CDR3 DNA: TGTGCCAGCAGCGACCGTGCCCCCGGCTCTAAAGAGACCCAGTACTTC. Its protein is CASSDRAPGSKETQYF.

Regarding this clonotype: The junction and the germline gene differ at one end; a read error may be behind it. The chain links TRBV7-9 to TRBJ2-7, with D unclear. Germline CDR1 reads SEHNR; CDR2 reads FQNEAQ (reference sequence). The CDR3 consists of 16 residues. CDR3 in amino acids: CASSQVYGTDTYEQYF. CDR3 nucleotide sequence: TGCGCCAGCAGCCAAGTGTACGGAACAGACACCTACGAGCAGTACTTC. Full variable domain (outside the CDR3, taken from reference TRBV7-9 and TRBJ2-7): DTGVSQNPRHKITKRGQNVTFRCDPISEHNRLYWYRQTLGQGPEFLTYFQNEAQLEKSRLLSDRFSAERPKGSFSTLEIQRTEQGDSAMYLCASSQVYGTDTYEQYFGPGTRLTVT.

The chain recombines TRBV5-1 with TRBJ1-2, with 7 bases fitting TRBD1. This CDR3 region has 15 residues. Germline CDR1 reads SGHRS; CDR2 reads YFSETQ. Trimming took 4 bases from V and 0 from J; bases not matched to a gene: 6. CDR3 sequence reads: CASSLGTVPNYGYTF. Written as DNA, the CDR3 is TGCGCCAGCAGCCTGGGGACAGTCCCTAACTATGGCTACACCTTC.

In its sample, this clonotype was seen a few times. CDR3: CASTLGRTNQPQHF. The CDR3 DNA reads TGTGCCAGTACCCTTGGAAGGACCAATCAGCCCCAGCATTTT. The V and J genes are TRBV19 and TRBJ1-5; D not resolved. Germline V gene data show CDR1 as LNHDA and CDR2 as SQIVND (reference sequence). CDR3 length equals 14 residues. With 7 bases removed from V and 3 bases from J, the gap between germline ends came to 13 bases.

V gene TRBV30 combines with J gene TRBJ2-3, with D uncertain. Germline V lookup: CDR1 GTSNPN, CDR2 SVGIG (reference sequence). This CDR3 is 15 amino acids long. The V end was cut by 5 bases, the J end by 1 base, with 16 bases between. This chain's CDR3 is CAWARPSSGTDTQYF. CDR3 nucleotides: TGTGCCTGGGCCCGACCCTCCTCGGGCACAGATACGCAGTATTTT. Together with reference TRBV30 and TRBJ2-3, the CDR3 gives the full variable domain: SQTIHQWPATLVQPVGSPLSLECTVEGTSNPNLYWYRQAAGRGLQLLFYSVGIGQISSEVPQNLSASRPQDRQFILSSKKLLLSDSGFYLCAWARPSSGTDTQYFGPGTRLTVL.